This T cell receptor (beta chain) came from a study of blood T cells in healthy people across ages. General study findings and limits: Long-lived donors had more naive CD4+ cells and higher diversity than aged donors.

Aged roughly 6 to 95, donors were systemically healthy Caucasians from Russia. The use of a sample-barcoded 5' primer and a J-beta primer mix characterized a second PCR of about 7 to 12 cycles. The authors tagged each cDNA molecule using a template-switch adaptor with 12 random nucleotides. TCRdb itself ran the 5' RACE reads through MiXCR, one entry per CDR3 protein. The sample holds roughly 1.6 million distinct CDR3 sequences; about 31% are singletons and the top ten take 10% to 12%. Notes on this clonotype: As yet, its antigen is unknown.

V was clipped by 0 bases and J by 2 bases, with 13 bases between them. Germline V gives CDR1 SGHTA, CDR2 FQGNSA. The CDR3 is 16 residues long. Sequenced sample: blood. The chain uses TRBV7-2 and TRBJ1-2; no firm D call. This TCR derives from a woman in her 30s in good health. In DNA, the CDR3 is TGTGCCAGCAGCTTAGCCGACATGGCCCTCAACTATGGCTACACCTTC. Protein sequence: CASSLADMALNYGYTF.